Shown below are 17 T cell receptor beta chains from a single sample sequenced in a study of T cell responses to AZD1222 COVID-19 vaccine. The protocol was immunoSEQ multiplex PCR, while the TCRdb copy is restricted to in-frame clones and leaves out a portion. The table lists around 170,000 clones, around 88% of them singletons, with about 9.9% in the top ten. Sample: peripheral blood, taken 28 days after the second AZD1222 dose. All receptors come from an adult who received the AZD1222 COVID-19 vaccine.

Points on this clone: Within the sample, other DNA sequences also encode this same CDR3. The chain joins TRBV29-1 to TRBJ2-3; D not certain. CDR3 length: 11 amino acids. Trimming took off 3 bases at V and 0 bases at J, with 1 base between the two ends. Germline CDR1 and CDR2: SQVTM and ANQGSEA. CDR3 nucleotides: TGCAGCGTTGAGAGCACAGATACGCAGTATTTT. This gives the protein CSVESTDTQYF.

The chain has TRBV18 and TRBJ1-1, with D possibly being TRBD1 (5 bases). CDR3 length equals 15 residues. Germline loops: CDR1 KGHSH, CDR2 LQKENI. Trimming took off 2 bases at V and 1 base at J, with 11 bases between the two ends. The CDR3 spells CASSPDNQGNTEAFF. The CDR3 bases are TGTGCCAGCTCACCAGACAACCAGGGGAACACTGAAGCTTTCTTT. The full variable domain, its missing parts supplied by reference TRBV18 and TRBJ1-1, is NAGVMQNPRHLVRRRGQEARLRCSPMKGHSHVYWYRQLPEEGLKFMVYLQKENIIDESGMPKERFSAEFPKEGPSILRIQQVVRGDSAAYFCASSPDNQGNTEAFFGQGTRLTVV.

The chain links TRBV29-1 to TRBJ1-1; D is perhaps TRBD1 (6 bases). Germline-derived CDR1 and CDR2 are SQVTM and ANQGSEA. CDR3 length equals 14 residues. Trimming pared 6 bases from V and 3 bases from J, leaving 17 bases between. The CDR3 protein is CSVARRAGDTEAFF. The CDR3 DNA is TGCAGCGTGGCCCGGCGAGCAGGGGACACTGAAGCTTTCTTT.

The genes are TRBV18 and TRBJ2-7, with D unresolved. This CDR3 has 13 residues. With 2 bases removed from V and 7 bases from J, the gap between germline ends came to 12 bases. Per the germline V gene, CDR1 is KGHSH and CDR2 is LQKENI. The CDR3 loop reads CASSPETGEEQYF. Written as DNA, the CDR3 is TGTGCCAGCTCACCAGAGACGGGTGAAGAGCAGTACTTC.

This clone occurred once. The rearrangement links TRBV3-1 (or the pseudogene TRBV3-2) to TRBJ2-2; D gene ambiguous. Per germline, CDR1 LGHDT and CDR2 YNNKEL (reference sequence). The CDR3 sequence is 10 residues long. Trimming stripped 5 bases from V and 8 bases from J, with 3 bases between. The CDR3, as DNA: TGTGCCAGCAGCGATGGGGAGCTGTTTTTT. Residues: CASSDGELFF.

CDR3 coding DNA: TGTGCCAGCAGCACAACCGGACAGCCCTATAATTCACCCCTCCACTTT. Amino acid sequence: CASSTTGQPYNSPLHF. The chain employs TRBV9 and TRBJ1-6; perhaps TRBD1 as D (6 bases). The CDR3 is made up of 16 amino acids. The ends were cut back, 4 bases at V and 2 bases at J, with 13 bases in the middle. CDR1 SGDLS and CDR2 YYNGEE come from the germline V gene.

The V call is TRBV5-1, the J call TRBJ2-6; 7 nucleotides match TRBD1. CDR3 size: 14 residues. Losses at the gene ends were 5 bases for V and 2 bases for J; bases not matched to a gene: 1. Germline CDR1 SGHRS, CDR2 YFSETQ. CDR3 region: CASRQGTGANVLTF. The CDR3 nucleotides read TGCGCCAGCAGACAGGGGACTGGGGCCAACGTCCTGACTTTC.

This chain uses TRBV6-2 or TRBV6-3 with TRBJ2-1; TRBD2 agrees at 10 bases. Germline values: CDR1 MNHEY, CDR2 SVGEGT. The ends lost 6 bases at V and 0 bases at J; junction bases unmatched: 20. The CDR3 length is 21 residues. The CDR3 reads CASSRTIAGTSAYGSYNEQFF. In DNA, the CDR3 is TGTGCCAGCAGCCGTACCATTGCCGGGACTAGCGCATACGGCTCCTACAATGAGCAGTTCTTC.

This clone was picked up one time. The rearrangement uses TRBV7-9 and TRBJ2-1; possibly TRBD2 for D (6 bases). The V gene's germline CDR1 is SEHNR and CDR2 FQNEAQ (reference sequence). V was trimmed by 2 bases and J by 12 bases, leaving 14 bases between them. CDR3 length: 13 amino acids. Here the CDR3 reads CASSLLSGPLQFF. The DNA of the CDR3 is TGTGCCAGCAGCTTACTTAGCGGCCCCTTGCAGTTCTTC.

The chain has TRBV2 and TRBJ1-5; 7 bases line up with TRBD1. The germline V gene has CDR1 SNHLY and CDR2 FYNNEI. With V trimmed by 6 bases and J by 7 bases, 6 bases remained unmatched. The CDR3 spans 13 residues. The CDR3 sequence is CASSPDRAQPQHF. The CDR3 region has the DNA TGTGCCAGCAGCCCAGACAGGGCCCAGCCCCAGCATTTT.

In this sample, this clone turned up once. The CDR3 is CASSTPTGYGYTF. The CDR3, as DNA: TGTGCCAGCAGTACACCGACCGGCTATGGCTACACCTTC. J is TRBJ1-2 and V is TRBV27; D is uncertain. Germline CDR1 is MNHEY and CDR2 is SMNVEV (reference sequence). The germline V and J ends were trimmed by 5 bases and 4 bases, with 11 bases remaining between them. The CDR3 sequence is 13 residues long.

The chain joins TRBV7-7 to TRBJ2-2; D gene unclear. The ends were cut back, 1 base at V and 6 bases at J, with 3 bases in the middle. CDR1 is SSHAT and CDR2 is FNYEAQ in the germline V gene (reference sequence). This CDR3 has 12 residues. In nucleotides, the CDR3 is TGTGCCAGCAGCTTAGGCCCCGGGGAGCTGTTTTTT. Its translation: CASSLGPGELFF.

The rearrangement links TRBV12-3 or TRBV12-4 to TRBJ1-5; 8 nucleotides match TRBD1. V was pared by 7 bases and J by 5 bases, with 4 bases of the junction left unmatched. The CDR3 extends over 13 amino acids. The CDR3 spells CASNTGGHQPQHF. CDR3 nucleotide sequence: TGTGCCAGCAACACAGGGGGGCATCAGCCCCAGCATTTT.

The chain couples TRBV2 to TRBJ1-1, with D perhaps matching TRBD1 (5 bases). CDR3 size: 12 residues. Germline CDR1 is SNHLY and CDR2 is FYNNEI. V was shortened by 7 bases and J by 7 bases, with 13 bases between the two germline ends. This CDR3 reads CASIGGVFEAFF. CDR3 nucleotide sequence: TGTGCCAGCATCGGGGGGGTTTTTGAAGCTTTCTTT. Combining the CDR3 with reference TRBV2 and TRBJ1-1 gives the whole variable domain EPEVTQTPSHQVTQMGQEVILRCVPISNHLYFYWYRQILGQKVEFLVSFYNNEISEKSEIFDDQFSVERPDGSNFTLKIRSTKLEDSAMYFCASIGGVFEAFFGQGTRLTVV.

The gene calls are TRBV7-9 and TRBJ1-2; D is undetermined. This CDR3 is 15 amino acids long. Trimming removed 3 bases from V and 4 bases from J, with 15 bases in between. Per the germline V gene, CDR1 is SEHNR and CDR2 is FQNEAQ (reference sequence). CDR3 DNA sequence: TGTGCCAGCAGCTTGATAGAAGAAAAGGGCTATGGCTACACCTTC. It encodes CASSLIEEKGYGYTF.

V gene TRBV6-2 or TRBV6-3 combines with J gene TRBJ1-1; maybe TRBD1 (6 bases). V lost 6 bases and J 8 bases, leaving 19 bases between the germline ends. This CDR3 has 14 amino acids. The V gene's germline CDR1 is MNHEY and CDR2 SVGEGT. CDR3 residues: CASSQAPGGGEAFF. The CDR3 DNA follows: TGTGCCAGCAGCCAAGCCCCCGGAGGGGGGGAAGCTTTCTTT.

V is TRBV6-1 and J is TRBJ2-7; 8 bases map to TRBD1. This CDR3 has 15 residues. Looked up from germline, CDR1 is MNHNS and CDR2 is SASEGT. V lost 0 bases to trimming and J lost 3 bases; unmatched junction nucleotides: 4. The DNA for the CDR3 is TGTGCCAGCAGTGAAGCGGGACAGGCCCTCTACGAGCAGTACTTC. Translated, it gives CASSEAGQALYEQYF.